The 9 T cell receptor beta chains below all came from one sample that was sequenced in a study of tumor and adjacent non-tumor tissue in lung cancer. The library came from three nested PCR rounds adapted from ARM-PCR protocols. MiXCR, run by TCRdb on the multiplex PCR reads, gives a single entry per CDR3 protein. The sample lists approximately 75,000 distinct CDR3 sequences, roughly 80% occurring once. This sample's RNA came from whole unsorted tissue. The sample consisted of lung tumor tissue. The receptors derive from a woman in her forties or fifties with non-small cell lung cancer.

With regard to this clonotype: The CDR3 does not end in the conserved phenylalanine or tryptophan, so this is likely a read error. V and J are TRBV7-9 and TRBJ2-5; D not resolved. CDR3 length: 13 amino acids. Germline-derived CDR1 and CDR2 are SEHNR and FQNEAQ (reference sequence). CDR3 sequence reads: CTSSLPNQETQYL. CDR3 nucleotides: TGTACCAGCAGCCTCCCAAACCAAGAGACCCAGTACTTA.

This rearrangement joins TRBV13 to TRBJ2-1; D assignment may be TRBD1 or TRBD2 (5 bases each). This CDR3 spans 18 amino acids. Deletions cut 0 bases from V and 0 bases from J, with 15 bases between. The germline V gene has CDR1 PRHDT and CDR2 FYEKMQ (reference sequence). The CDR3 DNA reads TGTGCCAGCAGCTTAGGTGGGGGTCCCCTCAGCTCCTACAATGAGCAGTTCTTC. As protein: CASSLGGGPLSSYNEQFF.

Regarding this clonotype: Germline is not matched at one junction end, which may reflect a read error. This chain connects TRBV5-4 to TRBJ2-6; 9 positions match TRBD1. From germline, CDR1 is SGHNT and CDR2 YYREEE (reference sequence). CDR3 size: 15 residues. CDR3 nucleotides: TGTGCCAACAGCTTACAGGGGGCTGGGGTCAACGTCCTGACTTTC. It is translated as CANSLQGAGVNVLTF.

Notes on this clonotype: A single base separates this from a much larger clone, so it may be a read error. V usage is TRBV20-1 and J usage is TRBJ2-3; 9 nucleotides agree with TRBD2. V shed 3 bases and J 0 bases; nucleotides not matched to a gene: 10. Germline V CDR1 and CDR2: DFQATT, SNEGSKA (reference sequence). This CDR3 spans 17 amino acids. The CDR3 DNA follows: TGCAGTGCTAGTTCGGACCTAGCGGGGATGAGCACAGATACGCAGTATTTT. This codes for CSASSDLAGMSTDTQYF.

As regards this clonotype: A much larger clone differs from this one at a single base, so this may be a read error. This chain connects TRBV30 to TRBJ1-1; D uncertain. The CDR3 loop spans 14 amino acids. Germline lookup yields CDR1 GTSNPN and CDR2 SVGIG (reference sequence). CDR3 DNA sequence: TGTGCCTGGACGGGGTCAGTCGGAACTGTTGAAGTTTTCTTT. This codes for CAWTGSVGTVEVFF.

Details on this clonotype: The CDR3 end shows no conserved phenylalanine or tryptophan, and so a read error is likely. J is TRBJ2-7 and V is TRBV6-2 or TRBV6-3, with 8 bases lining up with TRBD2. Germline V gives CDR1 MNHEY, CDR2 SVGEGT. This CDR3 has 15 amino acids. The CDR3: CASSNSAGGTYEQYL. The DNA of the CDR3 is TGTGCCAGCAGTAACTCGGCGGGGGGCACTTACGAGCAGTACCTC.

Notes on this clonotype: One end of the junction varies from germline; a read error may be responsible. The chain is built from TRBV29-1 and TRBJ2-7, with D possibly being TRBD2 (5 bases). Germline V gives CDR1 SQVTM, CDR2 ANQGSEA. The CDR3 is 14 residues long. The CDR3 region is CSALRGQDSGEHYF. In DNA, the CDR3 is TGCAGCGCCCTCCGGGGTCAGGACTCCGGCGAGCACTACTTC.

For this clonotype: The junction differs from germline at one of its ends, possibly a read error. The chain uses TRBV6-1 and TRBJ1-1, with 7 bases matching TRBD1. Germline V CDR1 and CDR2: MNHNS, SASEGT. This CDR3 comprises 13 residues. CDR3 sequence: CASRYRQGAEAFF. CDR3 nucleotides: TGCGCCAGCAGGTACAGACAGGGAGCTGAAGCTTTCTTT.

In its sample, this clonotype was seen once. At one end the junction does not follow the germline gene, possibly because of a read error. The rearrangement uses TRBV10-1 and TRBJ2-7; no definite D call. Germline V gene lookup returns CDR1 WNHNN and CDR2 SYGVQD (reference sequence). The CDR3 spans 13 residues. The chain's CDR3 is CASSDVPGYEQYF. CDR3 DNA sequence: TGCGCCAGTAGTGATGTCCCCGGCTACGAGCAGTACTTC.